The present T cell receptor (beta chain) was sequenced within a study of OX40 agonist ivuxolimab in advanced cancers. Study context: Participants, approximately 81% male, averaged roughly 60 years of age, ranging from roughly 23 to 80. Whole-study results and caveats: CD8+ T cells averaged more expanded clones than CD4+.

The table came from immunoSEQ multiplex PCR; TCRdb's copy has only in-frame clones and leaves some out. In the table there are roughly 60,000 clones, around 92% of which are singletons. In this sample, this clone turned up once. Its antigen is still unknown. Sequenced here: CD4+ or CD8+ T cells sorted from blood, sampled in a trial of the OX40 agonist ivuxolimab. This sequence originates from an adult with an advanced solid tumor such as melanoma, head and neck, liver or kidney cancer.

In DNA form, the CDR3 reads TGCGCCAGCAGCCAAGATGGGGGGCACGAGACCCAGTACTTC. This encodes CASSQDGGHETQYF. V and J are TRBV4-1 and TRBJ2-5; D is possibly TRBD1 or TRBD2 (6 bases each). CDR3 length equals 14 residues. V shed 0 bases and J shed 5 bases, with 10 bases lying between them. Germline V lookup: CDR1 MGHRA, CDR2 YSYEKL.